Shown below are 12 T cell receptor beta chains from a single sample sequenced in a study of T cell responses to AZD1222 COVID-19 vaccine. Assay: immunoSEQ multiplex PCR; the TCRdb copy retains only in-frame clones and omits some. Of more than 140,000 clones listed, about 90% are singletons. Specimen: peripheral blood, collected on day 0 of AZD1222 vaccination. These receptors came from an adult in good health.

This clone has only one observation. The rearrangement uses TRBV4-2 and TRBJ1-1; D is unclear. The CDR3 length is 15 residues. The V gene's germline CDR1 is LGHNA and CDR2 YNFKEQ. Trimming removed 5 bases at V and 0 bases at J, with 13 bases between. The DNA for the CDR3 is TGTGCCAGCAGCGCAAGAAGAGTTCTGAACACTGAAGCTTTCTTT. Its protein is CASSARRVLNTEAFF.

This rearrangement joins TRBV19 to TRBJ1-1; 7 positions agree with TRBD1. The CDR3 length is 15 residues. Germline V gene sequence: CDR1 LNHDA, CDR2 SQIVND (reference sequence). Trimming cost V 2 bases and J 8 bases; bases outside gene matches: 11. The CDR3 reads CASSISLTGAKEAFF. The CDR3, as DNA: TGTGCCAGTAGTATATCCCTCACAGGGGCAAAGGAAGCTTTCTTT.

The chain recombines TRBV5-4 with TRBJ1-2; perhaps TRBD1 as D (6 bases). V was pared by 4 bases and J by 8 bases, with 15 bases between. The germline V gene encodes CDR1 SGHNT and CDR2 YYREEE (reference sequence). CDR3 size: 13 residues. CDR3 bases: TGTGCCAGCAGCCAAGGACAGACTAGGGGCTACACCTTC. It is translated as CASSQGQTRGYTF.

The gene calls are TRBV6-5 and TRBJ1-3; 8 bases agree with TRBD1. Germline-derived CDR1 and CDR2 are MNHEY and SVGAGI. The junction had 5 bases not matched to a gene; V was cut back by 3 bases and J by 4 bases. CDR3 length: 15 residues. The CDR3 loop reads CASSYDRGTGNTIYF. DNA for the CDR3: TGTGCCAGCAGTTATGACAGGGGAACGGGAAACACCATATATTTT.

The chain couples TRBV5-6 to TRBJ2-1; 7 bases are shared with TRBD2. Germline V gives CDR1 SGHDT, CDR2 YYEEEE. V was pared by 4 bases and J by 0 bases, with 4 bases of the junction left unmatched. CDR3 length equals 15 residues. In nucleotides, the CDR3 is TGTGCCAGCAGCCTGGGGGGGAGCTCCTACAATGAGCAGTTCTTC. As protein: CASSLGGSSYNEQFF.

The chain combines TRBV19 with TRBJ2-3; 7 nucleotides agree with TRBD2. V lost 5 bases to trimming and J lost 2 bases; unmatched junction nucleotides: 7. Germline V gene lookup returns CDR1 LNHDA and CDR2 SQIVND (reference sequence). This CDR3 is 15 amino acids long. The CDR3 here is CASSDGTTTTDTQYF. The CDR3 DNA follows: TGTGCCAGTAGTGACGGGACTACCACCACAGATACGCAGTATTTT.

The chain is built from TRBV15 and TRBJ1-1; 7 positions agree with TRBD1. The CDR3 has 15 amino acids. Germline V lookup: CDR1 LNHNV, CDR2 YYDKDF (reference sequence). Losses at the gene ends were 2 bases for V and 2 bases for J; bases not matched to a gene: 5. CDR3 bases: TGTGCCACCAGCAGACTCGACAGGGATAACACTGAAGCTTTCTTT. This sequence encodes CATSRLDRDNTEAFF.

The J gene is TRBJ1-5, the V gene TRBV27; TRBD1 matches 10 bases. In germline, CDR1 is MNHEY, CDR2 SMNVEV (reference sequence). After removal of 4 bases from V and 1 base from J, the junction contained 1 base not matched to a gene. The CDR3 loop spans 15 amino acids. CDR3 amino acids: CASSWTGGSNQPQHF. In nucleotides, the CDR3 is TGTGCCAGCAGTTGGACAGGGGGAAGCAATCAGCCCCAGCATTTT.

This chain joins TRBV10-1 and TRBJ1-3, with TRBD1 as a possible D gene (6 bases). Germline V gives CDR1 WNHNN, CDR2 SYGVQD (reference sequence). This CDR3 is 16 amino acids long. The germline V and J ends were trimmed by 0 bases and 3 bases, with 12 bases remaining between them. CDR3 nucleotide sequence: TGCGCCAGCAGTGAGTCGGTAGGGGGAGATGGAAACACCATATATTTT. Protein sequence: CASSESVGGDGNTIYF.

The chain couples TRBV4-1 to TRBJ2-6; 7 nucleotides match TRBD1. CDR1 and CDR2 from the germline V gene are MGHRA and YSYEKL. The CDR3 spans 17 residues. V was pared by 2 bases and J by 0 bases, with 4 bases of the junction left unmatched. This CDR3 reads CASSQYWDSSGANVLTF. CDR3 nucleotides: TGCGCCAGCAGCCAATATTGGGACAGCTCTGGGGCCAACGTCCTGACTTTC.

V gene TRBV6-5 combines with J gene TRBJ2-5; D may correspond to TRBD1 or TRBD2 (5 bases each). V dropped 4 bases and J dropped 7 bases, with 22 bases sitting between them. In germline, CDR1 is MNHEY, CDR2 SVGAGI. CDR3 size: 16 residues. The CDR3 reads CASSSTGGGGWGTQYF. The CDR3 nucleotides are TGTGCCAGCAGTTCCACCGGTGGGGGTGGTTGGGGGACCCAGTACTTC.

The V and J genes are TRBV28 and TRBJ2-2, with TRBD1 matching over 11 bases. The CDR3 contains 15 residues. Germline V gives CDR1 MDHEN, CDR2 SYDVKM. V shed 3 bases, J shed 7 bases, and the junction held 4 bases outside the gene matches. CDR3 amino acids: CASSLWTGGIGELFF. The DNA for the CDR3 is TGTGCCAGCAGTTTGTGGACAGGGGGCATCGGGGAGCTGTTTTTT.